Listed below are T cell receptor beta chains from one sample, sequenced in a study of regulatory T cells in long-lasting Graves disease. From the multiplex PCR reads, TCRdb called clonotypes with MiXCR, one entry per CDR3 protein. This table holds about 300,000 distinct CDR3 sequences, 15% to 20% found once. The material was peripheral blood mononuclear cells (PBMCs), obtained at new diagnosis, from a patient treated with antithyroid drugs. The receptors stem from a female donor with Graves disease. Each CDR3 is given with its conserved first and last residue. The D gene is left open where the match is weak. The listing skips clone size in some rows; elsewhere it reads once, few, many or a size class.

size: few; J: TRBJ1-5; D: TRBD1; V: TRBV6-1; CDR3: CASSSLPGQGNQPQHF; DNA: TGTGCCAGCAGCTCCCTCCCGGGACAGGGCAATCAGCCCCAGCATTTT
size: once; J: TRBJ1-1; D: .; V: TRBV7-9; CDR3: CASSWLRAMNTEAFF; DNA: TGTGCCAGCAGCTGGCTCAGGGCCATGAACACTGAAGCTTTCTTT
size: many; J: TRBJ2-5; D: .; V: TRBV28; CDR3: CASSSHLETQYF; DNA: TGTGCCAGCAGTTCCCATCTGGAGACCCAGTACTTC
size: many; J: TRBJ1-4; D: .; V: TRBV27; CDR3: CASSPDTGEKLFF; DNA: TGTGCCAGCAGTCCTGACACGGGGGAAAAACTGTTTTTT
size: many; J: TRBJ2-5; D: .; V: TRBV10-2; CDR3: CASSGVERDQETQYF; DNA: TGCGCCAGCAGTGGAGTAGAGCGGGACCAAGAGACCCAGTACTTC
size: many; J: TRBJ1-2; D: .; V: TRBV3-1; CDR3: CASSQERSGAGGYTF; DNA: TGTGCCAGCAGCCAAGAACGCTCAGGGGCGGGTGGCTACACCTTC
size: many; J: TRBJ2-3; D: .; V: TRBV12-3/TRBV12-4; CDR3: CANSTTPDSDTQYF; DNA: TGTGCCAACAGTACGACTCCGGATTCAGATACGCAGTATTTT
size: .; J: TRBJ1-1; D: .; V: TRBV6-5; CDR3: CASSYPNRAANTEAFF; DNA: TGTGCCAGCAGTTACCCTAACAGGGCCGCGAACACTGAAGCTTTCTTT
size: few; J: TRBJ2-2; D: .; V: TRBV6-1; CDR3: CASSELGGLLTGELFF; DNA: TGTGCCAGCAGTGAATTAGGGGGGTTACTCACCGGGGAGCTGTTTTTT
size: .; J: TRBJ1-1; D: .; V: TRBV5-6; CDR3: CASSYPEALSNTEAFF; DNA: TGTGCCAGCAGCTACCCTGAGGCGTTATCGAACACTGAAGCTTTCTTT
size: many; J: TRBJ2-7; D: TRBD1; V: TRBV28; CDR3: CASSQPGTGGYEQYF; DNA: TGTGCCAGCAGTCAACCCGGGACAGGGGGTTACGAGCAGTACTTC
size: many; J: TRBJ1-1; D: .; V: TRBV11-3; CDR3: CASSWGAAEAFF; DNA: TGTGCCAGCAGCTGGGGGGCTGCTGAAGCTTTCTTT
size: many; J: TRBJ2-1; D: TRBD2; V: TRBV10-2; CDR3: CASAPSGTIYNEQFF; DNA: TGCGCCAGTGCCCCTAGCGGGACAATCTACAATGAGCAGTTCTTC
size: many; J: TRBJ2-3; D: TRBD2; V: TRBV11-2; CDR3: CASSPPRTSGTDTQYF; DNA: TGTGCCAGCAGCCCACCCCGGACTAGCGGCACAGATACGCAGTATTTT